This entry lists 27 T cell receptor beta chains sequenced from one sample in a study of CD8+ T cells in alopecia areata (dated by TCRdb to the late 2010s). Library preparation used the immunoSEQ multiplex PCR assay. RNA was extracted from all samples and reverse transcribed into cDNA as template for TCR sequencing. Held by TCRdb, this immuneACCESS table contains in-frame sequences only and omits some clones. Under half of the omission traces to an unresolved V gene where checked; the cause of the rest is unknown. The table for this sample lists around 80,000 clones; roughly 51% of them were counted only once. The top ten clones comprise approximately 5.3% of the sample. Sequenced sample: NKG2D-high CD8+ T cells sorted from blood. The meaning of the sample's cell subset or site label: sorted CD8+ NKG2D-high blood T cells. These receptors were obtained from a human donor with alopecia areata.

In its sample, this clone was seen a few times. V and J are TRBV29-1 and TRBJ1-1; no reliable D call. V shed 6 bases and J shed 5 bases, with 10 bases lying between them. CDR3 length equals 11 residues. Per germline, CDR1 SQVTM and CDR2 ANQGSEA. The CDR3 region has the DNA TGCAGCGTGGGTCTCGGGACTGAAGCTTTCTTT. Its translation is CSVGLGTEAFF.

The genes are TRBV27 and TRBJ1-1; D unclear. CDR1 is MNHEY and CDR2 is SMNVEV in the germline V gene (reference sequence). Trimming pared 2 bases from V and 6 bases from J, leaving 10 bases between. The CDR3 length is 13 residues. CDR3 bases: TGTGCCAGCAGTTTAGGTGCCGACGCTGAAGCTTTCTTT. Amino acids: CASSLGADAEAFF.

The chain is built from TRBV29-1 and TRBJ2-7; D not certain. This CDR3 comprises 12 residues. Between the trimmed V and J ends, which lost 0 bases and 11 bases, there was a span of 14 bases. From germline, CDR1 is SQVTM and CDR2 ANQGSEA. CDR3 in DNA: TGCAGCGTTGAAGATCCGCCTAGTTCAGAGTACTTC. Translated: CSVEDPPSSEYF.

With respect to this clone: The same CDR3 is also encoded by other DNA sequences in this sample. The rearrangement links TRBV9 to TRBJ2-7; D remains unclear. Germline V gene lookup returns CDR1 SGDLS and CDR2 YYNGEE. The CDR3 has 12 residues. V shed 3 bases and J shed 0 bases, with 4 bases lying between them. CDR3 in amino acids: CASSGPSYEQYF. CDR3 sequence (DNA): TGTGCCAGCAGCGGGCCCTCCTACGAGCAGTACTTC.

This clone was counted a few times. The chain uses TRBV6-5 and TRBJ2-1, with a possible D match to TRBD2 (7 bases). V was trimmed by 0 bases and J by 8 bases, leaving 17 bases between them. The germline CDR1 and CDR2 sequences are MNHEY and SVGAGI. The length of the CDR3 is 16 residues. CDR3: CASSYSLAGASDEQFF. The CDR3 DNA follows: TGTGCCAGCAGTTACTCTTTGGCGGGGGCGTCCGATGAGCAGTTCTTC.

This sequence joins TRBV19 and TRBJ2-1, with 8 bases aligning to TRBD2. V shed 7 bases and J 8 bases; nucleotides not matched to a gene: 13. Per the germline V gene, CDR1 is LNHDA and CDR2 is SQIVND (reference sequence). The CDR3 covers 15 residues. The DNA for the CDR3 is TGTGCCAGTAACCCCAGAGAGCGGGGGCGGGATGAGCAGTTCTTC. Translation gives CASNPRERGRDEQFF.

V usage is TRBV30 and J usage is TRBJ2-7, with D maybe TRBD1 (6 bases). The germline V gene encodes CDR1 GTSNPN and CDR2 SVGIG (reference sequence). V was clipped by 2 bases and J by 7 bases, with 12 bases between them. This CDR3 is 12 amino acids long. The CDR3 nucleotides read TGTGCCTGGAGTAAGGGGGTCAGGGAGCAGTACTTC. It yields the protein CAWSKGVREQYF.

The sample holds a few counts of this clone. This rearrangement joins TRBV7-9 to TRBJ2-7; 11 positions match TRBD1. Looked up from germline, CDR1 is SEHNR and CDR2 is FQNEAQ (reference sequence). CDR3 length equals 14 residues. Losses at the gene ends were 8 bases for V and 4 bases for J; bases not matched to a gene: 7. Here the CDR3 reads CASGLGQGVYEQYF. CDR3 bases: TGTGCCAGCGGACTGGGACAGGGGGTATACGAGCAGTACTTC.

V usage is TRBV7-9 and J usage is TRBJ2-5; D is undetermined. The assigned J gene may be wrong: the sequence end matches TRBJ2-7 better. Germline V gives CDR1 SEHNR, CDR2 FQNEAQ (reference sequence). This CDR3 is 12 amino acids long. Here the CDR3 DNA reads TGTGCCAGCAGCTTCCGAGGTTTCGAGCAGTACTTC. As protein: CASSFRGFEQYF.

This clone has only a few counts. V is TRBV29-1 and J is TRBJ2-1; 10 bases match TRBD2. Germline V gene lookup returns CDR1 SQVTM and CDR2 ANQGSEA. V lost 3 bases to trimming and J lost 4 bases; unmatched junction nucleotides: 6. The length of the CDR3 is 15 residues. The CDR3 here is CSVEGLAGEYNEQFF. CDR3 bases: TGCAGCGTTGAGGGCCTAGCGGGAGAATACAATGAGCAGTTCTTC.

The chain's CDR3 is CASSSGDGEQYF. The CDR3 nucleotides are TGTGCCAGCAGCTCAGGGGATGGAGAGCAGTACTTC. V usage is TRBV7-3 and J usage is TRBJ2-7; D may be TRBD1 (6 bases). The germline V gene has CDR1 SGHTA and CDR2 FQGTGA. This CDR3 has 12 amino acids. Trimming stripped 4 bases from V and 7 bases from J, with 11 bases between.

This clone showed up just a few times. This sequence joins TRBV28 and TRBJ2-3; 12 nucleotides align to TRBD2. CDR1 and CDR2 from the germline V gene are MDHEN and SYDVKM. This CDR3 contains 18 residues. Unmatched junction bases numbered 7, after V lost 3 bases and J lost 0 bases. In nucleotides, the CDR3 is TGTGCCAGCAGTTTTCCGACTAGCGGGAGCCCAAGCACAGATACGCAGTATTTT. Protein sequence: CASSFPTSGSPSTDTQYF.

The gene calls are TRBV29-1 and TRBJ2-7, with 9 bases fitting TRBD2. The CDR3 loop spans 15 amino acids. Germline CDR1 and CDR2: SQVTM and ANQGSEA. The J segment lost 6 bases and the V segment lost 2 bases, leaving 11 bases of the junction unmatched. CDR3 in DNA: TGCAGCGTTGAAAGTTGGGTAGCGGGAGTACGCGAGCAGTACTTC. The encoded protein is CSVESWVAGVREQYF.

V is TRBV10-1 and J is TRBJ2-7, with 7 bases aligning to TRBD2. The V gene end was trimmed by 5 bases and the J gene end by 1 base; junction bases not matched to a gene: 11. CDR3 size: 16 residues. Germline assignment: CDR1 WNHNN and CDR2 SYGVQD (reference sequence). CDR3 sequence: CASSFAVGAGSYEQYF. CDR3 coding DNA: TGCGCCAGCAGTTTTGCCGTGGGAGCGGGATCCTACGAGCAGTACTTC.

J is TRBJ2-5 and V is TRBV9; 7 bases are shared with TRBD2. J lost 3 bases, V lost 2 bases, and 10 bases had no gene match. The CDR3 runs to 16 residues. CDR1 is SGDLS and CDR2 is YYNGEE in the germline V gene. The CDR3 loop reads CASSVSPGTTEETQYF. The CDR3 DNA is TGTGCCAGCAGCGTCAGCCCCGGGACTACCGAAGAGACCCAGTACTTC.

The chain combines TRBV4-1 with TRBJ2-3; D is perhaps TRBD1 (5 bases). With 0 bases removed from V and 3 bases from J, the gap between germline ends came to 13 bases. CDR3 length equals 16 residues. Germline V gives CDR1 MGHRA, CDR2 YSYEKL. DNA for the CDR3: TGCGCCAGCAGCCAAGAGGGGCCAAGGGGTACAGATACGCAGTATTTT. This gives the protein CASSQEGPRGTDTQYF.

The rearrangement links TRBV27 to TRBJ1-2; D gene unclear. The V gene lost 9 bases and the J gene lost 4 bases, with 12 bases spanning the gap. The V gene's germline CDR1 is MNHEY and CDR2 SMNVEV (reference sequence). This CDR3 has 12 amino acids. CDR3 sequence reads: CASGPTGYGYTF. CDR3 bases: TGTGCCAGTGGACCTACTGGCTATGGCTACACCTTC.

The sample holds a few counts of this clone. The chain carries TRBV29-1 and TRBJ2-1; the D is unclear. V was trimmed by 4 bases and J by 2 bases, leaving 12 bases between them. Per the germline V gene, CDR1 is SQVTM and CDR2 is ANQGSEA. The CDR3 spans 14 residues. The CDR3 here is CSVGSQPPYNEQFF. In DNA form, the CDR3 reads TGCAGCGTTGGTAGCCAACCCCCCTACAATGAGCAGTTCTTC.

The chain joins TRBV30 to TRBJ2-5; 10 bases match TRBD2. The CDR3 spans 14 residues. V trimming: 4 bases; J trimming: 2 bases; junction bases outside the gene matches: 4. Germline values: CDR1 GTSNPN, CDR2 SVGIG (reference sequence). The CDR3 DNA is TGTGCCTGGACCCCAGCGGGGGGGCAAGAGACCCAGTACTTC. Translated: CAWTPAGGQETQYF.

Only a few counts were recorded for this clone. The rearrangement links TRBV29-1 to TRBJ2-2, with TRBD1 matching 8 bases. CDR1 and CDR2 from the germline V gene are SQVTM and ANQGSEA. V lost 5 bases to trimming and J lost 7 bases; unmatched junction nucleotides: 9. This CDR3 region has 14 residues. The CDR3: CSVSGRGQSGELFF. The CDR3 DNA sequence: TGCAGCGTTAGTGGCAGGGGGCAAAGCGGGGAGCTGTTTTTT.

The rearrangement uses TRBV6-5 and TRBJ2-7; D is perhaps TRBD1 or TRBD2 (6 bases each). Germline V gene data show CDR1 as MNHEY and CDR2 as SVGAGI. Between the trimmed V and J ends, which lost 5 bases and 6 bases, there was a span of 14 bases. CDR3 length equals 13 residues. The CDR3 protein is CASSGEWGAEQYF. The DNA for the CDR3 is TGTGCCAGCAGTGGAGAGTGGGGGGCCGAGCAGTACTTC.

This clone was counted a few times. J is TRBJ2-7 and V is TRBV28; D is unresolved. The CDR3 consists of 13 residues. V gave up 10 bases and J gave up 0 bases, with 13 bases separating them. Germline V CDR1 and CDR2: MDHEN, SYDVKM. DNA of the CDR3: TGTGCCACCAGCCCGTCGGGCTCCTACGAGCAGTACTTC. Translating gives CATSPSGSYEQYF.

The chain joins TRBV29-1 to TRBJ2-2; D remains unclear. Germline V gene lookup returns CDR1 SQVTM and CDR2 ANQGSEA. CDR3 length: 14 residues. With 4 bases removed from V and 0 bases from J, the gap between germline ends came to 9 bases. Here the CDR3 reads CSVVQASNTGELFF. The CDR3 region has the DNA TGCAGCGTTGTCCAGGCCTCGAACACCGGGGAGCTGTTTTTT.

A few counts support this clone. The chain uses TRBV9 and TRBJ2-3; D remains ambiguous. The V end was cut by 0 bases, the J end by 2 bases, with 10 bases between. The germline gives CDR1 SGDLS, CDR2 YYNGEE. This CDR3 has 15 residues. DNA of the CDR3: TGTGCCAGCAGCGTAGAAGGGCAGAACACAGATACGCAGTATTTT. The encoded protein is CASSVEGQNTDTQYF.

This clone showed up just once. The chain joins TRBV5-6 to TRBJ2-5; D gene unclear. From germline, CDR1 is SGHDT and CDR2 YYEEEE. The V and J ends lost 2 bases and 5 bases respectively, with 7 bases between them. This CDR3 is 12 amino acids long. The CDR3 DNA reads TGTGCCAGCAGCTTCGGCGAGGAGACCCAGTACTTC. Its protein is CASSFGEETQYF.

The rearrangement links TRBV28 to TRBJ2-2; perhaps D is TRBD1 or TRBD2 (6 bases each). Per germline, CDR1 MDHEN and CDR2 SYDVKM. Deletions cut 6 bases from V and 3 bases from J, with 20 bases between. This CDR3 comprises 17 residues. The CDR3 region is CASSSGGGGIYTGELFF. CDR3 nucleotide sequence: TGTGCCAGCAGCTCTGGGGGCGGCGGGATCTACACCGGGGAGCTGTTTTTT.

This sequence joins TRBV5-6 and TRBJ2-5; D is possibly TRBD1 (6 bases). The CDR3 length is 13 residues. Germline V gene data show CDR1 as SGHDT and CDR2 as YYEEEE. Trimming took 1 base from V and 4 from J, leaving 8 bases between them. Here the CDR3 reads CASSLTGTETQYF. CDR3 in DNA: TGTGCCAGCAGCTTGACAGGGACAGAGACCCAGTACTTC.